This T cell receptor (beta chain) was sequenced during a study of blood T cell repertoires in COVID-19. Produced via immunoSEQ multiplex PCR; TCRdb's table is partial and in-frame only. Of 140,000 to 150,000 clones detected, roughly 90% appear once; the ten largest clones hold roughly 1.2%. Germline V gives CDR1 LNHDA, CDR2 SQIVND (reference sequence). The CDR3 is 13 residues long. The germline V and J ends were trimmed by 5 bases and 11 bases, with 16 bases remaining between them. This clonotype was obtained from a woman aged 25 to 39 with acute COVID-19. Sequences were obtained from PBMCs or T cells enriched from blood (not recorded which). The rearrangement joins TRBV19 to TRBJ1-5; D uncertain. The CDR3 coding sequence is TGTGCCAGTAGTGTCGACACGGTCACGGCCCAGCATTTT. Its translation: CASSVDTVTAQHF.